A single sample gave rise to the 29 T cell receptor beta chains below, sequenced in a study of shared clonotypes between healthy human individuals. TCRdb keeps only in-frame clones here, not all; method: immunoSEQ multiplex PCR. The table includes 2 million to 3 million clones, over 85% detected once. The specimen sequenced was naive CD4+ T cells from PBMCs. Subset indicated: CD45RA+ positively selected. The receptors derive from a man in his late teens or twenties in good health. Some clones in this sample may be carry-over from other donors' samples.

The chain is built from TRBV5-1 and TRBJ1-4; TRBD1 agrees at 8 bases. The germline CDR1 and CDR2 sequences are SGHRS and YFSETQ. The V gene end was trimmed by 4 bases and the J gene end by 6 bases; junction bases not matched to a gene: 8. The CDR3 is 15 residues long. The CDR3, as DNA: TGCGCCAGCAGCGGACAGGGAAGGTTGGATGAAAAACTGTTTTTT. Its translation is CASSGQGRLDEKLFF. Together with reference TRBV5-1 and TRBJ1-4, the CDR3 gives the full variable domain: KAGVTQTPRYLIKTRGQQVTLSCSPISGHRSVSWYQQTPGQGLQFLFEYFSETQRNKGNFPGRFSGRQFSNSRSEMNVSTLELGDSALYLCASSGQGRLDEKLFFGSGTQLSVL.

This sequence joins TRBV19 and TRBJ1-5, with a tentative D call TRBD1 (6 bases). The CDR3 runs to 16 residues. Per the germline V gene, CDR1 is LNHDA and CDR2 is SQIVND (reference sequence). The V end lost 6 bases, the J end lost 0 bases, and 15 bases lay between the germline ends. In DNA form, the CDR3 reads TGTGCCAGTAGCAACACTTGGGACATTAGCAATCAGCCCCAGCATTTT. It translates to CASSNTWDISNQPQHF.

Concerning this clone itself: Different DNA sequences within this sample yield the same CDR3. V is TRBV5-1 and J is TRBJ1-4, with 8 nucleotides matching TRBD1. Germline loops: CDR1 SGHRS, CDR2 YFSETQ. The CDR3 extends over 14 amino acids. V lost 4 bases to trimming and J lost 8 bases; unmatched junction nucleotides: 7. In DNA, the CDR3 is TGCGCCAGCAGCCTGGGGACAGGAGGGGAAAAACTGTTTTTT. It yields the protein CASSLGTGGEKLFF.

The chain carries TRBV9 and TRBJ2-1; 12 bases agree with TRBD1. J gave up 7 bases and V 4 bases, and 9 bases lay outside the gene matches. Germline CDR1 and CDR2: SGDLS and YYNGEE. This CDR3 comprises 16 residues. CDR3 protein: CASSSRGDRGLNEQFF. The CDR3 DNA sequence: TGTGCCAGCAGCTCCCGGGGGGACAGGGGGCTAAATGAGCAGTTCTTC.

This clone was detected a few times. CDR3 nucleotide sequence: TGTGCCAGCAGTTTTGGGACACAGAACACTGAAGCTTTCTTT. It codes for CASSFGTQNTEAFF. The gene calls are TRBV28 and TRBJ1-1, with TRBD1 as a possible D gene (6 bases). Germline CDR1 and CDR2: MDHEN and SYDVKM. Trimming cost V 3 bases and J 1 base, with 9 bases left between them. The CDR3 extends over 14 amino acids.

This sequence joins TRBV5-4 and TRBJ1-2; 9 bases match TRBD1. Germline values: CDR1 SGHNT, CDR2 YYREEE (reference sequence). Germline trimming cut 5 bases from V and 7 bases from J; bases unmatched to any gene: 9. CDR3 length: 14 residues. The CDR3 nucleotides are TGTGCCAGCAGTTCGGACAGGGGAGTCTCTGGCTACACCTTC. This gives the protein CASSSDRGVSGYTF.

CDR3 sequence reads: CASSLAAYMNTEAFF. The CDR3 DNA reads TGTGCCAGTAGTTTGGCAGCTTACATGAACACTGAAGCTTTCTTT. The chain combines TRBV19 with TRBJ1-1, with no clear D. CDR3 length equals 15 residues. V was trimmed by 5 bases and J by 0 bases, leaving 13 bases between them. Germline loops: CDR1 LNHDA, CDR2 SQIVND (reference sequence). Full variable domain (missing parts from reference TRBV19 and TRBJ1-1): DGGITQSPKYLFRKEGQNVTLSCEQNLNHDAMYWYRQDPGQGLRLIYYSQIVNDFQKGDIAEGYSVSREKKESFPLTVTSAQKNPTAFYLCASSLAAYMNTEAFFGQGTRLTVV.

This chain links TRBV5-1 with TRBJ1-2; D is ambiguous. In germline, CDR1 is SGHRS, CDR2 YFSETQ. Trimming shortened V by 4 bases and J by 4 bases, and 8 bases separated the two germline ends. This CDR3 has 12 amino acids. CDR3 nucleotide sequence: TGCGCCAGCAGCCCAGGCTTCTATGGCTACACCTTC. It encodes CASSPGFYGYTF.

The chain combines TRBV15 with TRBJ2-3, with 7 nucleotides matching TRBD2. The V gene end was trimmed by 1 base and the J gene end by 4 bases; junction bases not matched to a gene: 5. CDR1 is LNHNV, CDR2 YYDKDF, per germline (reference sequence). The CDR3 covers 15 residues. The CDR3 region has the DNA TGTGCCACCAGCAGAGTGGGAGGGGCGGCAGATACGCAGTATTTT. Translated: CATSRVGGAADTQYF.

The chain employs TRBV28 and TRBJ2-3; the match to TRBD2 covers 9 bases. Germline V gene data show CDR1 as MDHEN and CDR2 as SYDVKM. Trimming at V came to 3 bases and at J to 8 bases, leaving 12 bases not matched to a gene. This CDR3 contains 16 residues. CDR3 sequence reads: CASSFDNSGSIGTQYF. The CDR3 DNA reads TGTGCCAGCAGTTTCGATAATAGCGGGAGTATAGGTACGCAGTATTTT. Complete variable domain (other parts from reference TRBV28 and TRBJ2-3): DVKVTQSSRYLVKRTGEKVFLECVQDMDHENMFWYRQDPGLGLRLIYFSYDVKMKEKGDIPEGYSVSREKKERFSLILESASTNQTSMYLCASSFDNSGSIGTQYFGPGTRLTVL.

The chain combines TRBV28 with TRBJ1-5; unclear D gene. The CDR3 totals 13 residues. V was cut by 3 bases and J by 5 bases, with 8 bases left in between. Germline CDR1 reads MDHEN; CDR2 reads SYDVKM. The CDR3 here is CASSLGSHQPQHF. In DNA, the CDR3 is TGTGCCAGCAGTTTGGGCAGCCATCAGCCCCAGCATTTT.

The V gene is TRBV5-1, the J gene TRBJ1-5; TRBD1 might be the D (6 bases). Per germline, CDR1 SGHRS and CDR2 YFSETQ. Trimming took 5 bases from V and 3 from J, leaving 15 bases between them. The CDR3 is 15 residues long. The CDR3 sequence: CASRKGQSFNQPQHF. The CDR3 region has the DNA TGCGCCAGCAGGAAAGGACAGAGCTTCAATCAGCCCCAGCATTTT.

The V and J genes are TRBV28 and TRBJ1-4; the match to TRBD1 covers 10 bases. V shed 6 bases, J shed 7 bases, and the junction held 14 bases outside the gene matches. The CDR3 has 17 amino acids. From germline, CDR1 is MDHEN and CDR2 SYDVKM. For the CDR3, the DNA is TGTGCCAGCAGCCTCCGACAGGGGGCAGGAATTAGTGAAAAACTGTTTTTT. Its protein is CASSLRQGAGISEKLFF.

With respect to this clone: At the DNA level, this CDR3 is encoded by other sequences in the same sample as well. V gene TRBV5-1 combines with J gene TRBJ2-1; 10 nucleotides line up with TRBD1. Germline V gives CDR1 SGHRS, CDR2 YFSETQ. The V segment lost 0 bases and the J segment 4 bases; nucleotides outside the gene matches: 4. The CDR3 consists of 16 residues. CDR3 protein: CASSLVAGQGYNEQFF. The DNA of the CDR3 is TGCGCCAGCAGCTTGGTAGCGGGACAGGGGTACAATGAGCAGTTCTTC.

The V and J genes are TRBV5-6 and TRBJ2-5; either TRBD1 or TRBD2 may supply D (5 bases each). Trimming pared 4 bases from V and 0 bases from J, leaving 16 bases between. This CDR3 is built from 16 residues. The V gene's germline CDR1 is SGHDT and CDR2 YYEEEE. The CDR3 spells CASSHIRLGDQETQYF. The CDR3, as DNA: TGTGCCAGCAGCCACATTAGGTTGGGGGACCAAGAGACCCAGTACTTC.

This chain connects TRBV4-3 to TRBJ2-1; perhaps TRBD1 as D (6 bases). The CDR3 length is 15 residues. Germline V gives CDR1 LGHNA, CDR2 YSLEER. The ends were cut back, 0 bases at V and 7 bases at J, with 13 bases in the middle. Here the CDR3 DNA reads TGCGCCAGCAGCCAAGAGAACGACAGGTTGAATGAGCAGTTCTTC. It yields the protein CASSQENDRLNEQFF.

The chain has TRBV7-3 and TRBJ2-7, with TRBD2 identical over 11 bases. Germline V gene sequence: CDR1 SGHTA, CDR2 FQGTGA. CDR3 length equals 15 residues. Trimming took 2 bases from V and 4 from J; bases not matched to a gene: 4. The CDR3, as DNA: TGTGCCAGCAGCTTATTTTCTAGCGGGAGGTACGAGCAGTACTTC. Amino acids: CASSLFSSGRYEQYF.

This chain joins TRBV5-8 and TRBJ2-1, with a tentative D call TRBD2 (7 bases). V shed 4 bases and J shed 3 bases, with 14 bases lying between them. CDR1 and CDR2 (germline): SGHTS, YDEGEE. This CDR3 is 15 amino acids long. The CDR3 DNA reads TGTGCCAGCAGCCTTCGAGGGGGGGGCTACAATGAGCAGTTCTTC. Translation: CASSLRGGGYNEQFF.

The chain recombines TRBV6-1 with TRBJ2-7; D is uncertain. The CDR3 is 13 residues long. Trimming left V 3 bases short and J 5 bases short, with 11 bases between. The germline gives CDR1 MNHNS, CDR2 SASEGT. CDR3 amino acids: CASSDLLLDEQYF. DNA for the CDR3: TGTGCCAGCAGTGATCTCCTCCTGGACGAGCAGTACTTC.

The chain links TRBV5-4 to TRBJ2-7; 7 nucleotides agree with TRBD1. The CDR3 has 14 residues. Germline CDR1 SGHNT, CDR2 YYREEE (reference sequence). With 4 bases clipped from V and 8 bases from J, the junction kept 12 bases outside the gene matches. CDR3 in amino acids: CASSARSTGDKQYF. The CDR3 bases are TGTGCCAGCAGCGCCCGTAGCACAGGGGACAAGCAGTACTTC.

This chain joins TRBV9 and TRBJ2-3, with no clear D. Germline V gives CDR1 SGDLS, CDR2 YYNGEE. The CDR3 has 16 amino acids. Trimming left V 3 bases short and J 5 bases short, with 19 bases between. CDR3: CASSEFSRVEVDTQYF. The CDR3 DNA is TGTGCCAGCAGCGAGTTTTCTAGAGTGGAAGTAGATACGCAGTATTTT.

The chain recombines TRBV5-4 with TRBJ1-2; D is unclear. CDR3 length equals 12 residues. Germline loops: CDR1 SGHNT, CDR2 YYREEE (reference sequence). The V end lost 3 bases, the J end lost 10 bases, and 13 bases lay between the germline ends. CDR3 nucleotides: TGTGCCAGCAGCTCGCCAGATCTGTCCTACACCTTC. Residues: CASSSPDLSYTF.

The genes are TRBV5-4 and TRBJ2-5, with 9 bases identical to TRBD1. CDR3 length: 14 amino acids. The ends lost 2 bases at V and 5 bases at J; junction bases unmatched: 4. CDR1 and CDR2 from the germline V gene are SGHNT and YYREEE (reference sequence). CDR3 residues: CASSFQTGGETQYF. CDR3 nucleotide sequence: TGTGCCAGCAGCTTCCAGACAGGGGGGGAGACCCAGTACTTC.

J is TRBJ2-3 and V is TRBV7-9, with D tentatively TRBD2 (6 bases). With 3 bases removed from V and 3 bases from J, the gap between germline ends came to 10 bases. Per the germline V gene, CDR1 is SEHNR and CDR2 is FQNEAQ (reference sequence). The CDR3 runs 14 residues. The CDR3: CASSLIGRTDTQYF. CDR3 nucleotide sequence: TGTGCCAGCAGCTTGATCGGGAGAACAGATACGCAGTATTTT.

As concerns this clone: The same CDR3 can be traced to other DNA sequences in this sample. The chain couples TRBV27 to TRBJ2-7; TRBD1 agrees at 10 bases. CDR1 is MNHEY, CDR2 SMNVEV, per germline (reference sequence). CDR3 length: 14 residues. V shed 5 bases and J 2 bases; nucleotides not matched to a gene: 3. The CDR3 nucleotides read TGTGCCAGCAGTCGGGACAGGGGCCCCTACGAGCAGTACTTC. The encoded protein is CASSRDRGPYEQYF.

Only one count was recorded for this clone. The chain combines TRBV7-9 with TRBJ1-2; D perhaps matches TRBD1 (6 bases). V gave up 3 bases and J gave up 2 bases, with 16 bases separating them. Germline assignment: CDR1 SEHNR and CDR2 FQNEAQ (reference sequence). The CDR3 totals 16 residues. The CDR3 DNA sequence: TGTGCCAGCAGCTTTCAGGGGTCGGATAGAAACTATGGCTACACCTTC. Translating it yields CASSFQGSDRNYGYTF.

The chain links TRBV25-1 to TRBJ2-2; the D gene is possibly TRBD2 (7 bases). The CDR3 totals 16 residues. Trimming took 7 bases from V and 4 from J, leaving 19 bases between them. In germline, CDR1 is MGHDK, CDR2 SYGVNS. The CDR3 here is CASTPGGTGSTGELFF. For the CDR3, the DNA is TGTGCCAGCACCCCGGGGGGAACAGGGAGCACCGGGGAGCTGTTTTTT.

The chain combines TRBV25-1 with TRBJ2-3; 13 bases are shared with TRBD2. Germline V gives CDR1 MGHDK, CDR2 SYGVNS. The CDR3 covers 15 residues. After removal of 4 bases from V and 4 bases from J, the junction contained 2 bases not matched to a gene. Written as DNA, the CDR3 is TGTGCCAGCAGTGGGACTAGCGGGGGACCAGATACGCAGTATTTT. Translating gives CASSGTSGGPDTQYF.

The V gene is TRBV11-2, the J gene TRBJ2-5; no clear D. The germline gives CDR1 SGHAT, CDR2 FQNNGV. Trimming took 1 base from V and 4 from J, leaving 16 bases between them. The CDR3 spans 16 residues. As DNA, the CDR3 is TGTGCCAGCAGCTTAGCGCGGACCATAACTCTAGAGACCCAGTACTTC. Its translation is CASSLARTITLETQYF.